The 31 T cell receptor beta chains presented below share a single source sample, sequenced in a study of lymphopenia after photon versus proton radiotherapy. Profiling relied on immunoSEQ multiplex PCR, and the TCRdb table lists in-frame clones only, not all of them. Counted here are some 76,000 clones, just under 95% occurring once; the ten biggest clones make up 2% to 2.5%. The sample in question was peripheral blood, obtained from a patient treated with photon-based radiotherapy. These receptors were collected from a woman in her forties with cholangiocarcinoma.

The CDR3 DNA follows: TGTGCCAGCAGTTTCGGCGGCCGGGGGGGGTACGAGCAGTACTTC. Amino acids: CASSFGGRGGYEQYF. V usage is TRBV28 and J usage is TRBJ2-7; TRBD2 matches at 8 bases. Looked up from germline, CDR1 is MDHEN and CDR2 is SYDVKM. The CDR3 contains 15 residues. V dropped 3 bases and J dropped 4; count of bases not matched to a gene: 8. Full variable domain (missing parts from reference TRBV28 and TRBJ2-7): DVKVTQSSRYLVKRTGEKVFLECVQDMDHENMFWYRQDPGLGLRLIYFSYDVKMKEKGDIPEGYSVSREKKERFSLILESASTNQTSMYLCASSFGGRGGYEQYFGPGTRLTVT.

This clone appeared once. The V call is TRBV10-3, the J call TRBJ2-1; unclear D gene. Germline V gives CDR1 ENHRY, CDR2 SYGVKD. V was shortened by 6 bases and J by 6 bases, with 9 bases between the two germline ends. The CDR3 is 12 residues long. The CDR3 loop reads CAIRTDGNEQFF. In DNA form, the CDR3 reads TGTGCCATCAGGACTGATGGCAATGAGCAGTTCTTC.

This chain links TRBV5-1 with TRBJ2-3; D possibly corresponds to TRBD1 (6 bases). This CDR3 has 11 amino acids. The germline gives CDR1 SGHRS, CDR2 YFSETQ. With 5 bases removed from V and 5 bases from J, the gap between germline ends came to 6 bases. The CDR3, as DNA: TGCGCCAGCAGAGGGGGAGATACGCAGTATTTT. Protein: CASRGGDTQYF. Filled out from reference TRBV5-1 and TRBJ2-3, the complete variable domain reads KAGVTQTPRYLIKTRGQQVTLSCSPISGHRSVSWYQQTPGQGLQFLFEYFSETQRNKGNFPGRFSGRQFSNSRSEMNVSTLELGDSALYLCASRGGDTQYFGPGTRLTVL.

The rearrangement uses TRBV5-1 and TRBJ1-2; D might be TRBD1 (6 bases). The germline V gene has CDR1 SGHRS and CDR2 YFSETQ. Trimming left V 0 bases short and J 4 bases short, with 13 bases between. The CDR3 is 15 residues long. Written as DNA, the CDR3 is TGCGCCAGCAGCTTGGAGGCAGGGACATTCTATGGCTACACCTTC. Protein sequence: CASSLEAGTFYGYTF. The full variable domain, its missing parts supplied by reference TRBV5-1 and TRBJ1-2, is KAGVTQTPRYLIKTRGQQVTLSCSPISGHRSVSWYQQTPGQGLQFLFEYFSETQRNKGNFPGRFSGRQFSNSRSEMNVSTLELGDSALYLCASSLEAGTFYGYTFGSGTRLTVV.

This clone has just a few counts. This chain links TRBV7-9 with TRBJ1-5; 8 bases line up with TRBD1. J gave up 3 bases and V 2 bases, and 6 bases lay outside the gene matches. The CDR3 runs 16 residues. Germline V gene data show CDR1 as SEHNR and CDR2 as FQNEAQ (reference sequence). The CDR3 loop reads CASSLFGQGNNQPQHF. DNA of the CDR3: TGTGCCAGCAGCTTATTCGGACAGGGAAACAATCAGCCCCAGCATTTT.

This chain uses TRBV5-1 with TRBJ2-3; D ambiguous. Trimming took off 0 bases at V and 2 bases at J, with 7 bases between the two ends. Germline-derived CDR1 and CDR2 are SGHRS and YFSETQ. The CDR3 is 14 residues long. As DNA, the CDR3 is TGCGCCAGCAGCTTGGAGCAGGACACAGATACGCAGTATTTT. This encodes CASSLEQDTDTQYF.

Here the CDR3 reads CASSPPPREGEQYF. In nucleotides, the CDR3 is TGTGCCAGCAGTCCCCCGCCCCGGGAGGGCGAGCAGTACTTC. The chain is built from TRBV28 and TRBJ2-7; 8 bases map to TRBD2. The ends lost 5 bases at V and 6 bases at J; junction bases unmatched: 9. From germline, CDR1 is MDHEN and CDR2 SYDVKM. The CDR3 totals 14 residues. Combining the CDR3 with reference TRBV28 and TRBJ2-7 gives the whole variable domain DVKVTQSSRYLVKRTGEKVFLECVQDMDHENMFWYRQDPGLGLRLIYFSYDVKMKEKGDIPEGYSVSREKKERFSLILESASTNQTSMYLCASSPPPREGEQYFGPGTRLTVT.

The chain uses TRBV7-8 and TRBJ2-1; perhaps TRBD2 as D (6 bases). This CDR3 has 15 residues. V shed 5 bases and J shed 6 bases, with 17 bases lying between them. From germline, CDR1 is SGHVS and CDR2 FQNEAQ. CDR3 bases: TGTGCCAGCAGCCCTTTGACGGGGGTTAGCAATGAGCAGTTCTTC. It codes for CASSPLTGVSNEQFF.

Only one count was recorded for this clone. V usage is TRBV30 and J usage is TRBJ1-5, with 7 bases identical to TRBD1. The CDR3 is 13 amino acids. V lost 0 bases, J lost 7 bases, and 3 bases stayed unmatched. Germline values: CDR1 GTSNPN, CDR2 SVGIG (reference sequence). CDR3 protein: CAWSVEGAQPQHF. For the CDR3, the DNA is TGTGCCTGGAGTGTAGAGGGGGCGCAGCCCCAGCATTTT.

The chain has TRBV4-1 and TRBJ2-1; no clear D gene. Deletions cut 3 bases from V and 5 bases from J, with 11 bases between. CDR1 is MGHRA, CDR2 YSYEKL, per germline. This CDR3 spans 14 amino acids. The CDR3 loop reads CASSQYERDNEQFF. The DNA for the CDR3 is TGCGCCAGCAGCCAGTACGAACGGGACAATGAGCAGTTCTTC.

V usage is TRBV11-2 and J usage is TRBJ2-7; 10 bases are a match to TRBD2. V shed 0 bases and J 6 bases; nucleotides not matched to a gene: 5. CDR1 SGHAT and CDR2 FQNNGV come from the germline V gene. This CDR3 region has 15 residues. CDR3 amino acids: CASSLDRLAGLEQYF. In DNA form, the CDR3 reads TGTGCCAGCAGCTTAGATAGACTAGCGGGTCTCGAGCAGTACTTC.

The genes are TRBV28 and TRBJ2-2, with 10 nucleotides matching TRBD2. The CDR3 consists of 15 residues. V lost 6 bases to trimming and J lost 1 base; unmatched junction nucleotides: 2. Looked up from germline, CDR1 is MDHEN and CDR2 is SYDVKM. The CDR3 region has the DNA TGTGCCAGCAGCCGGACTAGCGGGAACACCGGGGAGCTGTTTTTT. Protein product: CASSRTSGNTGELFF.

This chain uses TRBV9 with TRBJ2-6, with TRBD1 matching 9 bases. The CDR3 runs 18 residues. J gave up 1 base and V 2 bases, and 7 bases lay outside the gene matches. Germline V gene data show CDR1 as SGDLS and CDR2 as YYNGEE. The CDR3 sequence: CASSVRTGEDSGANVLTF. DNA for the CDR3: TGTGCCAGCAGCGTCCGGACAGGGGAGGATTCTGGGGCCAACGTCCTGACTTTC.

CDR3 DNA: TGTGCCAGCAGCAACAGGGGGCTGGAGGACACAGATACGCAGTATTTT. Encoded protein: CASSNRGLEDTDTQYF. This chain links TRBV2 with TRBJ2-3, with 9 bases identical to TRBD1. The ends lost 6 bases at V and 2 bases at J; junction bases unmatched: 9. This CDR3 has 16 residues. The germline CDR1 and CDR2 sequences are SNHLY and FYNNEI.

The J gene is TRBJ1-1, the V gene TRBV7-9; 7 bases are shared with TRBD1. From germline, CDR1 is SEHNR and CDR2 FQNEAQ (reference sequence). The CDR3 is 14 amino acids. The V segment lost 5 bases and the J segment 2 bases; nucleotides outside the gene matches: 5. CDR3: CASSPTGSNTEAFF. CDR3 DNA sequence: TGTGCCAGCAGCCCGACAGGGAGCAACACTGAAGCTTTCTTT.

V and J are TRBV28 and TRBJ1-3; D remains unclear. Trimming stripped 3 bases from V and 0 bases from J, with 9 bases between. Germline V lookup: CDR1 MDHEN, CDR2 SYDVKM. The CDR3 extends over 15 amino acids. CDR3: CASSFADYSGNTIYF. CDR3 coding DNA: TGTGCCAGCAGTTTCGCAGACTACTCTGGAAACACCATATATTTT.

The J gene is TRBJ2-7, the V gene TRBV19; 8 positions agree with TRBD2. This CDR3 comprises 21 residues. The ends lost 4 bases at V and 3 bases at J; junction bases unmatched: 26. Per germline, CDR1 LNHDA and CDR2 SQIVND (reference sequence). The CDR3 reads CASSTPQKPREGGGSHYEQYF. CDR3 bases: TGTGCCAGTAGTACCCCTCAAAAGCCCCGGGAGGGGGGGGGCTCCCACTACGAGCAGTACTTC.

J is TRBJ1-2 and V is TRBV27; D gene unclear. Trimming shortened V by 2 bases and J by 8 bases, and 12 bases separated the two germline ends. There are 13 residues in the CDR3. Germline V gene data show CDR1 as MNHEY and CDR2 as SMNVEV (reference sequence). The CDR3 here is CASSLGRSQGYTF. The CDR3 coding sequence is TGTGCCAGCAGTTTAGGTCGTTCCCAGGGCTACACCTTC.

A single count supports this clone. V usage is TRBV2 and J usage is TRBJ1-2; D is unclear. This CDR3 spans 14 amino acids. V shed 3 bases and J shed 2 bases, with 10 bases lying between them. Germline V gene sequence: CDR1 SNHLY, CDR2 FYNNEI. In DNA form, the CDR3 reads TGTGCCAGCAGTGAGAGGGTCAGGAACTATGGCTACACCTTC. Residues: CASSERVRNYGYTF.

The chain employs TRBV10-1 and TRBJ2-7; 7 bases map to TRBD2. CDR1 is WNHNN and CDR2 is SYGVQD in the germline V gene (reference sequence). The CDR3 covers 14 residues. The V gene end was trimmed by 3 bases and the J gene end by 3 bases; junction bases not matched to a gene: 5. The CDR3: CASSEDGGIYEQYF. The DNA for the CDR3 is TGCGCCAGCAGTGAAGACGGGGGGATCTACGAGCAGTACTTC.

The chain recombines TRBV28 with TRBJ2-1; maybe TRBD2 (5 bases). The CDR3 contains 13 residues. The germline gives CDR1 MDHEN, CDR2 SYDVKM. V dropped 7 bases and J dropped 10 bases, with 17 bases sitting between them. The chain's CDR3 is CASTKVRGREQFF. DNA of the CDR3: TGTGCCAGCACAAAGGTGCGCGGGCGGGAGCAGTTCTTC.

CDR3 amino acids: CAWRDSAWSVGSGVLTEAFF. CDR3 bases: TGTGCCTGGAGGGACTCAGCCTGGAGTGTGGGGTCAGGGGTCCTCACTGAAGCTTTCTTT. The genes are TRBV30 and TRBJ1-1; possible D gene TRBD1, 6 bases. The CDR3 has 20 residues. Trimming shortened V by 3 bases and J by 4 bases, and 33 bases separated the two germline ends. CDR1 and CDR2 (germline): GTSNPN, SVGIG (reference sequence).

The rearrangement uses TRBV7-9 and TRBJ1-1; a possible D gene is TRBD1 (5 bases). Trimming cost V 5 bases and J 3 bases, with 16 bases left between them. The CDR3 length is 15 residues. Germline lookup yields CDR1 SEHNR and CDR2 FQNEAQ (reference sequence). In nucleotides, the CDR3 is TGTGCCAGCAGCCAAAGGGGAAAGTGGGACACTGAAGCTTTCTTT. Translated: CASSQRGKWDTEAFF.

This chain links TRBV28 with TRBJ2-1; TRBD2 might be the D (6 bases). V dropped 5 bases and J dropped 4 bases, with 12 bases sitting between them. The CDR3 consists of 14 residues. From germline, CDR1 is MDHEN and CDR2 SYDVKM. In nucleotides, the CDR3 is TGTGCCAGCAGTAGCGCCAGCGGGTACAATGAGCAGTTCTTC. This translates into CASSSASGYNEQFF.

V and J are TRBV2 and TRBJ1-3; D is undetermined. The CDR3 is made up of 17 amino acids. Trimming removed 6 bases at V and 0 bases at J, with 18 bases between. Germline V CDR1 and CDR2: SNHLY, FYNNEI. This CDR3 is CASSLSPGVGSGNTIYF. The DNA for the CDR3 is TGTGCCAGCAGCTTATCCCCCGGGGTAGGCTCTGGAAACACCATATATTTT.

The chain uses TRBV5-6 and TRBJ2-7, with D possibly being TRBD2 (6 bases). V lost 5 bases and J 0 bases, leaving 12 bases between the germline ends. Germline CDR1 reads SGHDT; CDR2 reads YYEEEE. The CDR3 sequence is 14 residues long. In DNA, the CDR3 is TGTGCCAGCAGAGGGACTTACGACTCCTACGAGCAGTACTTC. Amino acid sequence: CASRGTYDSYEQYF. The entire variable domain, with the rest obtained from reference TRBV5-6 and TRBJ2-7, is as follows: DAGVTQSPTHLIKTRGQQVTLRCSPKSGHDTVSWYQQALGQGPQFIFQYYEEEERQRGNFPDRFSGHQFPNYSSELNVNALLLGDSALYLCASRGTYDSYEQYFGPGTRLTVT.

V and J are TRBV2 and TRBJ2-5; a weak D match, TRBD1 (6 bases). CDR3 size: 16 residues. V was pared by 2 bases and J by 4 bases, with 17 bases between. Germline V gives CDR1 SNHLY, CDR2 FYNNEI. CDR3 DNA sequence: TGTGCCAGCAGTGAAACCCGGACAGCTTTGGGAGAGACCCAGTACTTC. Amino acids: CASSETRTALGETQYF.

This clone was counted once. The chain combines TRBV18 with TRBJ1-1, with 8 bases lining up with TRBD1. This CDR3 region has 15 residues. The junction had 3 bases not matched to a gene; V was cut back by 3 bases and J by 0 bases. CDR1 and CDR2 from the germline V gene are KGHSH and LQKENI. The chain's CDR3 is CASSPSTGVNTEAFF. Written as DNA, the CDR3 is TGTGCCAGCTCACCGTCGACAGGGGTGAACACTGAAGCTTTCTTT.

This chain joins TRBV7-9 and TRBJ1-1; weak D call: TRBD1 (6 bases). Germline V CDR1 and CDR2: SEHNR, FQNEAQ (reference sequence). V was pared by 1 base and J by 4 bases, with 13 bases between. This CDR3 has 15 residues. CDR3 in amino acids: CASSLDQGWITEAFF. The CDR3 DNA sequence: TGTGCCAGCAGCTTAGATCAGGGGTGGATCACTGAAGCTTTCTTT.

This clone was seen once. CDR3 loop: CASSVGEDLRTFF. The CDR3 nucleotides are TGTGCCAGCAGCGTAGGTGAGGACCTCCGAACTTTCTTT. V gene TRBV9 combines with J gene TRBJ1-1; no clear D. Germline CDR1 SGDLS, CDR2 YYNGEE. V lost 0 bases and J 12 bases, leaving 15 bases between the germline ends. CDR3 length equals 13 residues.

J is TRBJ2-2 and V is TRBV5-1; 8 bases align to TRBD2. The CDR3 has 18 residues. The V gene end was trimmed by 0 bases and the J gene end by 2 bases; junction bases not matched to a gene: 9. Germline lookup yields CDR1 SGHRS and CDR2 YFSETQ. This CDR3 is CASSLALAGPQNTGELFF. DNA for the CDR3: TGCGCCAGCAGCTTGGCCCTAGCGGGCCCGCAAAACACCGGGGAGCTGTTTTTT. Full variable domain (missing parts from reference TRBV5-1 and TRBJ2-2): KAGVTQTPRYLIKTRGQQVTLSCSPISGHRSVSWYQQTPGQGLQFLFEYFSETQRNKGNFPGRFSGRQFSNSRSEMNVSTLELGDSALYLCASSLALAGPQNTGELFFGEGSRLTVL.